This T cell receptor beta chain is drawn from a study of T cell changes during pregnancy in multiple sclerosis. Data came from immunoSEQ multiplex PCR; TCRdb stores just in-frame clones and leaves some out. The sample includes some 56,000 clones, around 92% of them seen just once. V was cut by 5 bases and J by 10 bases, with 15 bases left in between. Germline-derived CDR1 and CDR2 are KGHSH and LQKENI. The CDR3 runs 13 residues. The V call is TRBV18, the J call TRBJ2-1; D remains unclear. Sample: CD4+ T cells from peripheral blood mononuclear cells, taken after pregnancy. The clonotype originates from a female donor with multiple sclerosis, enrolled in a pregnancy study. In DNA form, the CDR3 reads TGTGCCAGCTCAAAAGACACGATTTTCGAGCAGTTCTTC. Translation gives CASSKDTIFEQFF. The full variable domain, with the rest looked up from reference TRBV18 and TRBJ2-1, is NAGVMQNPRHLVRRRGQEARLRCSPMKGHSHVYWYRQLPEEGLKFMVYLQKENIIDESGMPKERFSAEFPKEGPSILRIQQVVRGDSAAYFCASSKDTIFEQFFGPGTRLTVL.